This is a list of T cell receptor beta chains from one sample in a study of control samples from healthy donors and cancer patients. The table came from immunoSEQ multiplex PCR; TCRdb's copy has only in-frame clones and leaves some out. The table has around 94,000 clones, around 90% seen once; the top ten hold about 2.5%. What was sequenced was blood. The receptors shown here come from a woman aged 18-35 years in good health. The CDR3 runs from the conserved cysteine through the conserved F or W. Each record gives: D gene, V gene, clone size, J gene, CDR3 DNA, CDR3 protein. A D gene is named only where the DNA matches it firmly. Clone size is stated in some rows and not others, as once, few, many or a class when expanded.

D: -; V: TRBV6-6; size: -; J: TRBJ2-4; DNA: TGTGCCAGCAGGGTACAGGGAGGCATTCAGTACTTC; CDR3: CASRVQGGIQYF
D: TRBD2; V: TRBV7-2; size: -; J: TRBJ2-7; DNA: TGTGCCAGCAGCTTAAACGGGAGGCCGGCCTACGAGCAGTACTTC; CDR3: CASSLNGRPAYEQYF
D: TRBD1; V: TRBV10-2; size: once; J: TRBJ2-7; DNA: TGCGCCAGCAGTGAGGGGACAGGACCATACGAGCAGTACTTC; CDR3: CASSEGTGPYEQYF
D: -; V: TRBV18; size: -; J: TRBJ1-5; DNA: TGTGCCAGCTCACCAGGCCTAACGACTGTGAATCAGCCCCAGCATTTT; CDR3: CASSPGLTTVNQPQHF
D: -; V: TRBV30; size: once; J: TRBJ2-7; DNA: TGTGCCTGGGGACCCTCGCGCTGGTCGTACGAGCAGTACTTC; CDR3: CAWGPSRWSYEQYF
D: -; V: TRBV30; size: -; J: TRBJ1-3; DNA: TGTGCCTGGAGTGCAGACTCTGGAAACACCATATATTTT; CDR3: CAWSADSGNTIYF
D: -; V: TRBV18; size: -; J: TRBJ2-7; DNA: TGTGCCAGCTCACCAGATCTCGAGCAGTACTTC; CDR3: CASSPDLEQYF
D: TRBD1; V: TRBV5-6; size: -; J: TRBJ2-5; DNA: TGTGCCAGCAGCGGACAGGACAAGGGTCAAGAGACCCAGTACTTC; CDR3: CASSGQDKGQETQYF
D: -; V: TRBV28; size: once; J: TRBJ2-1; DNA: TGTGCCAGCAGTTTGTACAGCTTGAATGAGCAGTTCTTC; CDR3: CASSLYSLNEQFF
D: -; V: TRBV13; size: once; J: TRBJ2-3; DNA: TGTGCCAGCAGCATTGGACTCGTGGCAGATACGCAGTATTTT; CDR3: CASSIGLVADTQYF
D: TRBD1; V: TRBV6-4; size: -; J: TRBJ1-6; DNA: TGTGCCAGCAGTTATAAGGGACAGAAGAATTCACCCCTCCACTTT; CDR3: CASSYKGQKNSPLHF
D: TRBD1; V: TRBV5-1; size: -; J: TRBJ1-2; DNA: TGCGCCACCGTCGGACAGGAAGCTAACTATGGCTACACCTTC; CDR3: CATVGQEANYGYTF
D: -; V: TRBV29-1; size: -; J: TRBJ1-2; DNA: TGCAGCGTTCCCAGGGTGGTTGGTGGCTACACCTTC; CDR3: CSVPRVVGGYTF
D: TRBD1; V: TRBV5-6; size: -; J: TRBJ1-2; DNA: TGTGCCAGCAGCTTCCCGACAGGGAGCTATGGCTACACCTTC; CDR3: CASSFPTGSYGYTF
D: TRBD1; V: TRBV25-1; size: -; J: TRBJ2-7; DNA: TGTGCCAGCAGTGTGTCCGCAGGGGGCCCGCGGTACTTC; CDR3: CASSVSAGGPRYF
D: -; V: TRBV6-2/TRBV6-3; size: -; J: TRBJ2-7; DNA: TGTGCCAGCAGTACGGACACCGGGACACCTGTCTACGAGCAGTACTTC; CDR3: CASSTDTGTPVYEQYF
D: TRBD2; V: TRBV19; size: -; J: TRBJ2-7; DNA: TGTGCCAGTAGTATGAAGCGGGGGGTAAGCGAGCAGTACTTC; CDR3: CASSMKRGVSEQYF
D: TRBD1; V: TRBV5-6; size: once; J: TRBJ1-4; DNA: TGTGCCAGCAGCTTGGCGGGACAGGGAAATGAAAAACTGTTTTTT; CDR3: CASSLAGQGNEKLFF
D: -; V: TRBV7-2; size: -; J: TRBJ2-7; DNA: TGTGCCAGCAGCCGACGCACAAACGAGCAGTACTTC; CDR3: CASSRRTNEQYF
D: -; V: TRBV10-1; size: few; J: TRBJ1-1; DNA: TGCGCCAGCCCCGGACCGAAAATGAACACTGAAGCTTTCTTT; CDR3: CASPGPKMNTEAFF
D: -; V: TRBV11-3; size: -; J: TRBJ1-1; DNA: TGTGCCAGCAGCTTAGGGGGCGCCGTGGGGACTGAAGCTTTCTTT; CDR3: CASSLGGAVGTEAFF
D: -; V: TRBV11-1; size: -; J: TRBJ2-5; DNA: TGTGCCAGCAGCCCTGAGTGGGAGACCCAGTACTTC; CDR3: CASSPEWETQYF
D: -; V: TRBV27; size: -; J: TRBJ2-1; DNA: TGTGCCAGCAGTTTCCCACCAAATGAGCAGTTCTTC; CDR3: CASSFPPNEQFF
D: -; V: TRBV19; size: -; J: TRBJ1-3; DNA: TGTGCCAGTAGTATACGTGGGGGGGGCTCTGGAAACACCATATATTTT; CDR3: CASSIRGGGSGNTIYF
D: -; V: TRBV11-3; size: -; J: TRBJ2-7; DNA: TGTGCCAGCAGCTTATGGGGGACCGCCTACGAGCAGTACTTC; CDR3: CASSLWGTAYEQYF
D: TRBD2; V: TRBV5-1; size: -; J: TRBJ2-3; DNA: TGCGCCAGCAGCTCTGGAGGAGCGGGAGAACCAGATACGCAGTATTTT; CDR3: CASSSGGAGEPDTQYF
D: TRBD1; V: TRBV10-3; size: many; J: TRBJ1-2; DNA: TGTGCCATCAGCCCCGGACAGGGCACCGCCAACTATGGCTACACCTTC; CDR3: CAISPGQGTANYGYTF
D: -; V: TRBV19; size: -; J: TRBJ2-3; DNA: TGTGCCAGTAGTCTCCGACGCGGGTCACGCACAGATACGCAGTATTTT; CDR3: CASSLRRGSRTDTQYF
D: -; V: TRBV27; size: -; J: TRBJ1-1; DNA: TGTGCCAGCAGTTCTTGGGGGCTGGACACTGAAGCTTTCTTT; CDR3: CASSSWGLDTEAFF
D: -; V: TRBV5-1; size: -; J: TRBJ2-7; DNA: TGCGCCAGCACCCTCGGGCAGTCAGCCTACGAGCAGTACTTC; CDR3: CASTLGQSAYEQYF
D: -; V: TRBV7-3; size: -; J: TRBJ1-1; DNA: TGTGCCAGCAGCAAATTTGGGGAGAACACTGAAGCTTTCTTT; CDR3: CASSKFGENTEAFF
D: -; V: TRBV10-1; size: -; J: TRBJ2-4; DNA: TGCGCCAGCAGTGAGTCGACCGGGGGAGACATTCAGTACTTC; CDR3: CASSESTGGDIQYF
D: TRBD2; V: TRBV5-8; size: -; J: TRBJ2-5; DNA: TGTGCCAGCAGCCCGGGACTAGCGGGAGCTCTGGGAGAGACCCAGTACTTC; CDR3: CASSPGLAGALGETQYF
D: TRBD2; V: TRBV5-1; size: -; J: TRBJ2-3; DNA: TGCGCCAGCAGCTCAACTAGCGGGAGGACAGATACGCAGTATTTT; CDR3: CASSSTSGRTDTQYF
D: TRBD2; V: TRBV7-3; size: once; J: TRBJ2-5; DNA: TGTGCCAGCCGCGCTAGCGGGCAAGAGACCCAGTACTTC; CDR3: CASRASGQETQYF
D: -; V: TRBV30; size: few; J: TRBJ1-4; DNA: TGTGCCTGGAGCACGACAGGCGCAGAAAAACTGTTTTTT; CDR3: CAWSTTGAEKLFF
D: -; V: TRBV7-8; size: -; J: TRBJ2-7; DNA: TGTGCCAGCAGCCGAGGGGGAGGGGCGGCCTACGAGCAGTACTTC; CDR3: CASSRGGGAAYEQYF
D: -; V: TRBV11-2; size: -; J: TRBJ2-1; DNA: TGTGCCAGCAGCTCTGCTAGCCCTAGGTACAATGAGCAGTTCTTC; CDR3: CASSSASPRYNEQFF
D: TRBD2; V: TRBV6-1; size: -; J: TRBJ2-2; DNA: TGTGCCAGCAGTGAGGCTAGCGGGGGGGCGAACACCGGGGAGCTGTTTTTT; CDR3: CASSEASGGANTGELFF
D: TRBD2; V: TRBV14; size: -; J: TRBJ2-3; DNA: TGTGCCAGCAGCCAAGGGCGGACCACAAAATCCGACGGGGGGGATACGCAGTATTTT; CDR3: CASSQGRTTKSDGGDTQYF
D: TRBD1; V: TRBV6-5; size: -; J: TRBJ2-3; DNA: TGTGCCAGCAGTTACTCTGGACAGGGGGCAGATACGCAGTATTTT; CDR3: CASSYSGQGADTQYF
D: TRBD1; V: TRBV9; size: -; J: TRBJ1-6; DNA: TGTGCCAGCAGCGGCGGGACAGCGAATTCACCCCTCCACTTT; CDR3: CASSGGTANSPLHF
D: TRBD1; V: TRBV19; size: once; J: TRBJ1-1; DNA: TGTGCCAGCGCCCCGGGACAGGGGATCTTAACTGAAGCTTTCTTT; CDR3: CASAPGQGILTEAFF
D: -; V: TRBV10-1; size: -; J: TRBJ2-1; DNA: TGCGCCAGCAGTGACCACCCTGACGGGAGCTACAATGAGCAGTTCTTC; CDR3: CASSDHPDGSYNEQFF
D: -; V: TRBV28; size: -; J: TRBJ2-5; DNA: TGTGCCAGCAGTTTAGGCAGGGAAACCCTTGAAGAGACCCAGTACTTC; CDR3: CASSLGRETLEETQYF
D: -; V: TRBV4-2; size: -; J: TRBJ1-5; DNA: TGTGCCAGCAGCCAAGATCTGCGAGGCTCCTATAGCAATCAGCCCCAGCATTTT; CDR3: CASSQDLRGSYSNQPQHF
D: -; V: TRBV10-3; size: -; J: TRBJ1-1; DNA: TGTGCCATCAGTGAGATTGGGACTGAAGCTTTCTTT; CDR3: CAISEIGTEAFF
D: -; V: TRBV11-3; size: -; J: TRBJ2-1; DNA: TGTGCCAGCAGCTTGGGGATCAGAAGCTCCTACAATGAGCAGTTCTTC; CDR3: CASSLGIRSSYNEQFF
D: TRBD1; V: TRBV29-1; size: once; J: TRBJ2-7; DNA: TGCAGCGCCAGACAGGGGTTCTCCTACGAGCAGTACTTC; CDR3: CSARQGFSYEQYF
D: TRBD1; V: TRBV18; size: -; J: TRBJ1-3; DNA: TGTGCCAGCTCATTGACAGGGGACTCTGGAAACACCATATATTTT; CDR3: CASSLTGDSGNTIYF
D: -; V: TRBV6-1; size: -; J: TRBJ2-1; DNA: TGTGCCAGCAGTGAAAATGGACTACCAGGCCATGAGCAGTTCTTC; CDR3: CASSENGLPGHEQFF
D: -; V: TRBV30; size: -; J: TRBJ1-1; DNA: TGTGCCTGGAGTATGACCCGGTCATCAGCTTTCTTT; CDR3: CAWSMTRSSAFF